The text below deals with one TCR beta chain. Its antigen is unknown. No base quality values were provided; no much bigger clone lies one nucleotide off. The cohort comprised around 700 healthy bone marrow donors. At the time of sampling, every cohort member was nominally healthy, though immune exposures that went unrecorded were likely present. The donor was CMV seropositive and was included in the group of around 300 seropositive cohort members. Each donor provided a peripheral blood sample, and peripheral blood mononuclear cells were used for TCR beta sequencing. The Qiagen DNeasy Blood Extraction Kit was used to extract genomic DNA from the blood cell samples. Via the germline V gene, CDR1 is SGHRS and CDR2 YFSETQ. Taken from cysteine to phenylalanine, the CDR3 has 14 residues. The CDR3 DNA has 42 bases and is translated from base 1. V is clipped by 2 bases and J by 2 bases, and the sequence between their germline boundaries is 11 bases long.

The method behind the library was the immunoSEQ multiplex PCR assay. The multiplex PCR relied on a mix of 60 forward primers for TCR Vbeta segments and 13 reverse primers for TCR Jbeta segments. The CDR3 region of rearranged TCR beta genes was amplified from genomic DNA by a multiplex PCR assay. The Illumina HiSeq System was used to sequence the amplified TCR beta libraries as 87-base-pair reads. Concerning the study's data processing: A later analysis tallied tens of millions of unique TCR beta chains across the 700 or so repertoires, and around 9.9 million of those chains were shared by two or more donors. To remove PCR and sequencing errors, raw reads were error-corrected and collapsed into unique sequences using a nearest-neighbor algorithm that merged closely related sequences. CDR3 sequences were aligned to IMGT reference sequences to assign V, D and J gene segments. For a sequence to be retained, at least a six-nucleotide match to both a V gene segment and a J gene segment was required. Rearrangements were called productive when the CDR3 lacked stop codons and stayed in frame with V and J; all others were non-productive. Following IMGT convention, CDR3 was defined as the stretch from the second conserved V-encoded cysteine to the conserved J-encoded phenylalanine. The earlier analysis of about 620 of the donors excluded sequences that lacked an unambiguous match to a single V gene segment. An earlier analysis of around 600 of the donors classified V segments as functional when productive rearrangements were above 56.7% and as segregating when the standard deviation between donors was above 5%. A statistical classification framework was built for diagnosing cytomegalovirus status from the catalog of TCR beta chain sequences. A later analysis assigned V and J genes by comparing TCR nucleotide sequences with IMGT/GENE-DB human TR gene sequences. In a later analysis, CDR3 sequences and most-parsimonious VDJ recombination scenarios were assigned using the TCRdist pipeline. A later analysis defined each TCR beta chain by its CDR3 amino acid sequence plus V-gene family, and excluded reads lacking a unique V-gene family. As a way to deal with suspected cross-contamination and a sequencing artifact, a later analysis dropped over 550 nucleotide sequences that were highly shared and had low generation probability. A later analysis calculated a clonal expansion index for each public chain from normalized within-repertoire ranks of inferred template counts. Generation probabilities in a later analysis came from a VDJ recombination model fitted to out-of-frame rearrangements, and those results were checked against IGoR. In a later analysis, hypergeometric tests were used to score TCR-TCR, TCR-HLA and TCR-CMV co-occurrence, with a repertoire-size bias correction applied to TCR pairs. In a later analysis, false discovery rates were estimated by permuting HLA or CMV assignments 20 times. A later analysis grouped co-occurring TCRs with DBSCAN, adding TCRdist sequence similarity when clustering within HLA-allele-positive subsets. Repertoires with fewer than 30,000 or more than 120,000 public chains, plus five repertoires with anomalous nucleotide sharing, were excluded from co-occurrence clustering. TCRdb took over this immuneACCESS table, retaining in-frame rearrangements with V and J assigned. Such tables are incomplete; in checked studies, under half of the missing clones stem from an unresolved V gene, and the remainder is unexplained. D and trimming were read from the DNA, whereas the V and J calls and clone size are those reported in that table. Here the sample has more than 80,000 clones; around 73% occur a single time. The top ten hold 4.1% of the sample.

The record originates from a study of cytomegalovirus exposure and HLA in healthy donors (dated by TCRdb to the late 2010s). The study in broad terms: According to an earlier analysis of 587 of the donors, about 179 million T cells yielded 117 million unique TCR beta sequences and less than 300 Gb of sequence data. About 300 gigabases of sequencing data and tens of millions of unique TCR sequences were included in an early release covering around 600 HLA-typed donors. The genetic ancestry cluster associated with self-reported Caucasian donors included 65% to 90% of the 398 genotyped donors. The aim of the study was to test whether cataloging public T cell receptors could identify signatures of past pathogen exposure. The study used immunosequencing to profile the T cell repertoires of approximately 650 subjects and linked those repertoires to cytomegalovirus serostatus. Besides the first cohort of approximately 710 subjects, a separate validation cohort made up of 120 different subjects was used. High-throughput TCR immunosequencing, statistical association of individual TCRs with disease status, and machine learning were combined to predict cytomegalovirus infection status. A later analysis re-analyzed previously published TCR beta repertoires from about 600 donors and added high-resolution HLA genotyping to study TCR occurrence patterns. Rather than drawing on any new phenotypic data, the later analysis identified candidate immune exposures from TCR beta sequences and the way those sequences occurred across donors. To decide whether each TCR beta V gene segment behaved as functional or pseudogenic, an earlier analysis of over 500 of the donors relied on high-throughput TCR beta sequencing. Alongside the repertoire data, information on donor age, sex, ethnicity and CMV serostatus was compiled. Genome-wide SNP genotypes for about three fifths of the roughly 670 donors were used in a later genetic analysis, which treated that subset as a discovery cohort. Every repertoire in the discovery cohort had been generated on one and the same sequencing platform. Both class I and class II loci were covered by HLA typing, at four-digit resolution. The number of typed donors differed by locus: about 629-640 for A, B, C, DRB1 and DQB1; 500 to 550 for DQA1; around 610 for DPA1; and some 470 for DPB1. Several DR-DQ haplotypes were treated as single units for association and clustering because of strong linkage in the cohort. On average, about 200,000 unique TCR beta nucleotide sequences were sequenced per donor among several hundred genotyped donors of the cohort, with around 19% of those sequences being non-productive. Overall results and qualifications from the work: Linkage disequilibrium might explain the correlated functional status among segregating V segments, but an unknown experimental factor could not be ruled out. Most TCR sequences were observed very rarely across donors, whereas some public TCRs were present in many individuals. This cohort had only TCR beta chains sequenced, and the lack of alpha or paired-chain data limited which features could be detected. In vitro tests confirmed that a few of the cytomegalovirus-associated TCR beta chains recognize cytomegalovirus antigens. About 15 rarely observed V segments, including chromosome 9 orphons, were excluded from the earlier analysis of approximately 500 of the donors because counts were too low. Several of the top co-occurrence clusters appeared to be linked to parvovirus B19, influenza, CMV and Epstein-Barr virus, according to a later analysis. In a later analysis, the rate of TCR association differed among HLA loci, with DRB1 alleles having the most associated TCRs and HLA-C alleles having the fewest. The classifier was reported to diagnose cytomegalovirus status with high specificity and sensitivity in both the original and validation cohorts. Strong co-occurrence of HLA alleles, especially DR and DQ, made assigning TCR associations to individual alleles difficult. In a later genetic analysis, fewer N-insertions in productive TCRs were reported among donors in an Asian-associated ancestry cluster than the approximately 630-donor mean. At a false discovery rate of 0.05, a later analysis linked under 20,000 TCR beta sequences to specific HLA alleles. Broadly in line with IMGT annotations, most TCR beta V segments showed up in productive rearrangements about 90% or about 30% of the time in an earlier analysis of 587 of the donors. CMV serostatus was the only immune exposure information available for the cohort. A further reported finding was that TCR beta sequences accurately predicted the HLA-A and HLA-B alleles for most subjects in the first cohort. An association between a missense DCLRE1C variant and V-gene and J-gene trimming of TCR beta chains was found in a later genetic analysis and replicated in an independent cohort. A later analysis found that most CMV-associated TCR beta chains appeared HLA-restricted, with HLA associations seemingly driven largely by CMV exposure. In a later analysis, HLA-associated TCR beta chains were found to be more clonally expanded and to have lower generation probabilities than equally common non-associated chains. The 87-base-pair reads could not distinguish some IMGT-functional V segments, including TRBV6-2 and TRBV6-3, so those segments were excluded. The authors suggested that the approach could potentially be generalized to other disease states and immunological phenotypes. HLA typing was unavailable for some donors at each locus, so association tests used only the typed subset. The study listed 150 to 200 TCR beta chains as associated with cytomegalovirus. A cluster of highly shared sequence variants was judged likely to represent a technical artifact of the sequencing pipeline. Roughly uniform sequencing depth across donors was assumed in presence/absence analyses, although this assumption may not hold.

This receptor chain uses TRBV5-1 and TRBJ2-7; D gene: possibly TRBD1, on 6 matching bases. Sequences were obtained from PBMCs. The receptor was isolated from a woman aged 40 to 55 in good health and CMV-seropositive. The DNA sequence reads TGCGCCAGCAGCTTAACAGGGATGGCCTACGAGCAGTACTTC. It specifies CASSLTGMAYEQYF.